The clone carrying this TCR beta chain came up many times. As yet, its antigen is unknown. Trimming left V 8 bases short and J 0 bases short, with 11 bases between. The CDR3 sequence is 13 residues long. Looked up from germline, CDR1 is MGHRA and CDR2 is YSYEKL. The library protocol tagged individual cDNA molecules with unique molecular identifiers. One entry per CDR3 protein, called by TCRdb with MiXCR from the 5' RACE reads. There are about 48,000 distinct CDR3 sequences in the sample; around 6.5% occur only once, and 5.5% to 8% lies in the top ten. The sample originates from a study of early T cells in non-severe SARS-CoV-2 infection. Overall study context: Bulk RNA from unsorted whole blood was sequenced; chains were unpaired. Study-level findings and limits: In VDJdb matching, anti-spike CD8 responses were favored while private and CD4 specificities went missing.

V usage is TRBV4-1 and J usage is TRBJ2-7; tentatively, D is TRBD1 (5 bases). Source: whole blood, taken at baseline. The TCR sequence derives from an adult who was a healthcare worker with PCR-confirmed SARS-CoV-2 infection or an uninfected control (not recorded which). Written as DNA, the CDR3 is TGCGCCAGCGGAGACAGTTTCTCCTACGAGCAGTACTTC. This encodes CASGDSFSYEQYF.